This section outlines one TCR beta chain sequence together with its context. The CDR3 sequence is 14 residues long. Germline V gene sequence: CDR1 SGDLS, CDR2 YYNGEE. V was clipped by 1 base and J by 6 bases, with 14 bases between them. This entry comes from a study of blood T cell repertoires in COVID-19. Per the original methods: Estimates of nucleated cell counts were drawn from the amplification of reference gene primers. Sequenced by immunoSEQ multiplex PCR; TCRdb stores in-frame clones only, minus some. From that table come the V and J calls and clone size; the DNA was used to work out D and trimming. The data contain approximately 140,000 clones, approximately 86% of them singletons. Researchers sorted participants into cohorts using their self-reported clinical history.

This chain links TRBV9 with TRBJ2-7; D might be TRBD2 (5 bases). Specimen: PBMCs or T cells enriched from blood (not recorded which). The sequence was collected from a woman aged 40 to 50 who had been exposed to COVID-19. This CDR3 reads CASSVTGDLSEQYF. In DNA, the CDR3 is TGTGCCAGCAGCGTAACCGGGGATCTAAGCGAGCAGTACTTC. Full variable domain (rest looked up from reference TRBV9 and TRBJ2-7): DSGVTQTPKHLITATGQRVTLRCSPRSGDLSVYWYQQSLDQGLQFLIQYYNGEERAKGNILERFSAQQFPDLHSELNLSSLELGDSALYFCASSVTGDLSEQYFGPGTRLTVT.